The rows below give T cell receptor beta chains drawn from one sample of a study of T cell repertoires in cytomegalovirus infection. TCRdb recomputed calls from the reads with MiXCR, one row per CDR3 protein. The data hold around 530,000 distinct CDR3 sequences, with approximately 25% observed a single time. What was sequenced was PBMCs. Source of these receptors: a human donor in good health (CMV status not recorded). Some clones in this sample may be carry-over from other donors' samples. Both conserved end residues are part of each CDR3. The D gene is left open where the match is weak. The listing skips clone size in some rows; elsewhere it reads once, few, many or a size class.

v_gene	d_gene	abundance	j_gene	len	CDR3aa	CDR3nt
TRBV11-3	NA	NA	TRBJ1-1	14	CASSLGYTNTEAFF	TGTGCCAGCAGCTTGGGGTACACGAACACTGAAGCTTTCTTT
TRBV19	NA	few	TRBJ2-1	16	CASSIQGPLSYNEQFF	TGTGCCAGTAGTATCCAGGGGCCCCTCTCCTACAATGAGCAGTTCTTC
TRBV12-3/TRBV12-4	NA	NA	TRBJ2-1	14	CASSLAGQRNEQFF	TGTGCCAGCAGTTTAGCGGGACAACGCAATGAGCAGTTCTTC
TRBV7-2	NA	many	TRBJ1-4	16	CASSVGTGQLGEKLFF	TGTGCCAGCAGCGTCGGAACAGGGCAACTAGGTGAAAAACTGTTTTTT
TRBV7-2	TRBD2	few	TRBJ2-3	19	CASSLLSGGIRPHTDTQYF	TGTGCCAGCAGCTTACTTAGCGGGGGGATCCGACCCCACACAGATACGCAGTATTTT
TRBV6-1	NA	many	TRBJ1-1	14	CASSDHLKNTEAFF	TGTGCCAGCAGTGACCACCTTAAGAACACTGAAGCTTTCTTT
TRBV5-6	TRBD1	NA	TRBJ1-5	16	CASSHGQGTTRQPQHF	TGTGCCAGCAGCCACGGACAGGGGACGACAAGGCAGCCCCAGCATTTT
TRBV27	NA	NA	TRBJ2-2	14	CASSLSLLNGELFF	TGTGCCAGCAGTTTATCCCTACTGAACGGGGAGCTGTTTTTT
TRBV19	NA	few	TRBJ2-1	13	CASSIQGMGEQFF	TGTGCCAGTAGTATACAGGGAATGGGTGAGCAGTTCTTC
TRBV6-1	NA	NA	TRBJ2-3	14	CASSETGPAYTQYF	TGTGCCAGCAGTGAAACAGGGCCGGCATATACGCAGTATTTT
TRBV9	TRBD1	NA	TRBJ1-2	15	CASSAGTGVMGGYTF	TGTGCCAGCAGCGCCGGGACAGGGGTAATGGGTGGCTACACCTTC
TRBV3-1	NA	NA	TRBJ2-2	12	CASSQDSGELFF	TGTGCCAGCAGCCAAGATTCCGGGGAGCTGTTTTTT
TRBV2	TRBD2	once	TRBJ2-3	14	CASTIAGTTDTQYF	TGTGCCAGCACCATAGCGGGAACCACAGATACGCAGTATTTT
TRBV7-2	TRBD2	many	TRBJ2-2	16	CASRQTSGSNGGELFF	TGTGCCAGCAGGCAGACTAGCGGGAGTAATGGCGGGGAGCTGTTTTTT
TRBV11-3	NA	few	TRBJ1-1	15	CASSLEAGGYTEAFF	TGTGCCAGCAGCTTAGAGGCCGGAGGGTACACTGAAGCTTTCTTT
TRBV24-1	NA	NA	TRBJ2-3	15	CATSDFTRGTDTQYF	TGTGCCACCAGTGATTTTACTCGGGGGACAGATACGCAGTATTTT
TRBV28	TRBD1	NA	TRBJ2-7	13	CASTRDSTYEQYF	TGTGCCAGCACCCGGGACAGCACCTACGAGCAGTACTTC
TRBV7-9	NA	few	TRBJ2-3	16	CASSPQRTAITHTQYF	TGTGCCAGCAGCCCACAGCGCACAGCCATCACACATACGCAGTATTTT
TRBV7-2	NA	NA	TRBJ2-1	15	CASSPRTPSYNEQFF	TGTGCCAGCAGCCCCCGGACACCTAGCTACAATGAGCAGTTCTTC
TRBV9	TRBD1	few	TRBJ1-2	16	CASSDRTGGAYGGYTF	TGTGCCAGCAGCGACCGGACAGGGGGCGCATACGGCGGCTACACCTTC
TRBV6-2/TRBV6-3	NA	few	TRBJ2-1	14	CASSLLGVYNEQFF	TGTGCCAGCAGCTTACTAGGGGTCTACAATGAGCAGTTCTTC
TRBV11-2	NA	NA	TRBJ2-2	17	CASSFHPGAANTGELFF	TGTGCCAGCAGCTTTCACCCGGGGGCAGCGAACACCGGGGAGCTGTTTTTT
TRBV7-2	NA	NA	TRBJ2-5	14	CASSSQGWQETQYF	TGTGCCAGCAGCTCGCAGGGGTGGCAAGAGACCCAGTACTTC
TRBV5-4	NA	few	TRBJ2-1	13	CASSFRGTHEQFF	TGTGCCAGCAGCTTCCGGGGAACCCATGAGCAGTTCTTC
TRBV7-2	NA	many	TRBJ1-5	14	CASSSGHSNQPQHF	TGTGCCAGCAGCTCGGGACATAGCAATCAGCCCCAGCATTTT
TRBV7-2	NA	many	TRBJ1-6	12	CASSLRGLPLHF	TGTGCCAGCAGCTTAAGGGGACTTCCCCTCCACTTT
TRBV7-9	NA	many	TRBJ2-5	15	CASSLEGRLQETQYF	TGTGCCAGCAGCTTAGAGGGACGGTTGCAAGAGACCCAGTACTTC
TRBV12-3/TRBV12-4	TRBD1	many	TRBJ1-1	15	CASRTPQGANTEAFF	TGTGCCAGCAGGACGCCACAGGGGGCCAACACTGAAGCTTTCTTT
TRBV28	NA	NA	TRBJ2-3	16	CASSLGGVAGTDTQYF	TGTGCCAGCAGTTTAGGAGGAGTAGCTGGGACAGATACGCAGTATTTT
TRBV6-2/TRBV6-3	NA	many	TRBJ2-1	13	CASSISTPYEQFF	TGTGCCAGCAGTATCTCCACTCCCTATGAGCAGTTCTTC
TRBV28	NA	many	TRBJ1-5	12	CATGKVNQPQHF	TGTGCCACCGGGAAGGTAAATCAGCCCCAGCATTTT
TRBV25-1	TRBD2	few	TRBJ2-5	16	CASSTRLAVTQETQYF	TGTGCCAGCAGTACTCGTCTAGCGGTAACCCAAGAGACCCAGTACTTC
TRBV12-3/TRBV12-4	NA	NA	TRBJ1-4	11	CASSPQGKLFF	TGTGCCAGCAGTCCCCAGGGGAAACTGTTTTTT
TRBV7-2	NA	NA	TRBJ2-3	14	CASSLSHRTDTQYF	TGTGCCAGCAGCTTGAGTCACCGCACAGATACGCAGTATTTT
TRBV7-2	NA	many	TRBJ2-1	12	CASSLTGNEQFF	TGTGCCAGCAGCTTAACGGGCAATGAGCAGTTCTTC
TRBV4-2	NA	few	TRBJ2-2	16	CASSQDHSENTGELFF	TGTGCCAGCAGCCAAGATCACAGCGAGAACACCGGGGAGCTGTTTTTT
TRBV19	TRBD2	NA	TRBJ2-5	17	CASSIPTLAGAQETQYF	TGTGCCAGTAGTATACCAACTCTAGCGGGAGCCCAAGAGACCCAGTACTTC
TRBV7-6	NA	many	TRBJ2-5	15	CASSWAGGSQETQYF	TGTGCCAGCAGCTGGGCAGGGGGGAGCCAAGAGACCCAGTACTTC
TRBV4-1	NA	NA	TRBJ2-1	16	CASSPQAVGGYNEQFF	TGCGCCAGCAGCCCACAAGCGGTCGGCGGGTACAATGAGCAGTTCTTC
TRBV3-1	NA	few	TRBJ1-4	16	CASSQVARGTNEKLFF	TGTGCCAGCAGCCAAGTAGCGAGGGGGACTAATGAAAAACTGTTTTTT
TRBV12-3/TRBV12-4	TRBD1	few	TRBJ2-4	14	CASTPQGAENIQYF	TGTGCCAGCACCCCACAGGGGGCGGAAAACATTCAGTACTTC
TRBV5-1	TRBD2	NA	TRBJ2-3	15	CASRAPGLQTDTQYF	TGCGCCAGCAGGGCGCCGGGACTACAAACAGATACGCAGTATTTT
TRBV10-2	NA	NA	TRBJ2-2	15	CASSPDGRNTGELFF	TGCGCCAGCAGTCCAGACGGTAGGAACACCGGGGAGCTGTTTTTT
TRBV6-6	TRBD2	many	TRBJ2-7	15	CASSSGLAGGGEQYF	TGTGCCAGCAGTTCGGGACTAGCGGGAGGCGGCGAGCAGTACTTC
TRBV20-1	TRBD1	once	TRBJ1-5	15	CSAREGDRVRQPQHF	TGCAGTGCTAGAGAGGGCGACAGGGTTCGACAGCCCCAGCATTTT
TRBV7-2	TRBD2	many	TRBJ2-5	17	CASSGRVLAGGGETQYF	TGTGCCAGCAGCGGAAGGGTCCTAGCGGGGGGGGGAGAGACCCAGTACTTC
TRBV10-3	NA	few	TRBJ1-1	18	CAISESKVQWRGNTEAFF	TGTGCCATCAGTGAGTCGAAGGTACAGTGGAGGGGGAACACTGAAGCTTTCTTT
TRBV7-8	NA	few	TRBJ1-2	13	CASSLGAPVSYTF	TGTGCCAGCAGCTTGGGGGCCCCGGTCAGCTACACCTTC
TRBV20-1	NA	few	TRBJ2-1	14	CSGARAVPGDEQFF	TGCAGTGGAGCTAGAGCTGTGCCCGGGGATGAGCAGTTCTTC
TRBV4-1	NA	NA	TRBJ2-1	15	CASSQPRRARNEQFF	TGCGCCAGCAGCCAACCCCGGAGGGCCCGGAATGAGCAGTTCTTC
TRBV6-8	TRBD2	NA	TRBJ2-5	16	CASSYSRGAVKETQYF	TGTGCCAGCAGTTACTCGCGGGGGGCGGTAAAAGAGACCCAGTACTTC
TRBV11-2	NA	few	TRBJ2-3	15	CASSLSVQYTDTQYF	TGTGCCAGCAGCTTATCCGTCCAGTACACAGATACGCAGTATTTT
TRBV5-4	NA	NA	TRBJ2-2	16	CASSSDDRGLDGELFF	TGTGCCAGCAGCTCAGACGACCGGGGCCTAGACGGGGAGCTGTTTTTT
TRBV12-3/TRBV12-4	NA	few	TRBJ2-3	13	CASSYGERDTQYF	TGTGCCAGCAGTTATGGGGAGAGGGATACGCAGTATTTT